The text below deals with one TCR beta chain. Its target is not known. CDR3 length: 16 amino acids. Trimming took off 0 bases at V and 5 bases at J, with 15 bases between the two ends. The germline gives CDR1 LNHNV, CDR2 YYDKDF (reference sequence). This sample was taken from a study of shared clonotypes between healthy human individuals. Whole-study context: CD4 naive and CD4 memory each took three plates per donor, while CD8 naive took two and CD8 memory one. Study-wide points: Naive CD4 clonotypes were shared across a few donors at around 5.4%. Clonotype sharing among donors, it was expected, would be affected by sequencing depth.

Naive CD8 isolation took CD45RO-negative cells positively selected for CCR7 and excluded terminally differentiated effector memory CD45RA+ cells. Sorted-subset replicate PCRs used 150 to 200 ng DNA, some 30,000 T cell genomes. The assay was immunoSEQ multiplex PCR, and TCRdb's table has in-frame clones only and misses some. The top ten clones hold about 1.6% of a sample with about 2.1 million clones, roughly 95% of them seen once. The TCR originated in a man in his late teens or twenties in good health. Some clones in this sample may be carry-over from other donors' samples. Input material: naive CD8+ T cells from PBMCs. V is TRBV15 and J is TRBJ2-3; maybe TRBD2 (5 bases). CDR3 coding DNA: TGTGCCACCAGCAGAGAGAAGCGGTCTGTCGGAGATACGCAGTATTTT. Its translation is CATSREKRSVGDTQYF.